The present T cell receptor (beta chain) was sequenced within a study of cytomegalovirus exposure and HLA in healthy donors. Study findings and constraints: Evidence from a later analysis indicated that most CMV-associated TCR beta chains looked HLA-restricted.

Worth noting for this clone: Its antigen is not known.

Trimming shortened V by 2 bases and J by 7 bases, and 12 bases separated the two germline ends. The CDR3 spans 14 residues. The germline CDR1 and CDR2 sequences are SNHLY and FYNNEI. Primers: 60 Vbeta forward and 13 Jbeta reverse. The table came from immunoSEQ multiplex PCR; TCRdb's copy has only in-frame clones and leaves some out. The sample data list around 65,000 clones. Sequencing was performed on PBMCs. J is TRBJ1-5 and V is TRBV2; D uncertain. This clonotype was obtained from a boy younger than 18 in good health and CMV-seronegative. In DNA form, the CDR3 reads TGTGCCAGCAGTGAAAATTTAGAAATCCAGCCCCAGCATTTT. As protein: CASSENLEIQPQHF.